Sequencing of this T cell receptor beta chain was carried out in a study of cytomegalovirus exposure and HLA in healthy donors. Study-wide points: 87-base-pair reads could not separate some V segments, including TRBV6-2 and TRBV6-3. A prior analysis recorded that most TCR beta V segments were productive about 87% or about 30% of the time. Based on reports, TCR beta sequences accurately predicted HLA-A and HLA-B alleles for most subjects.

Worth noting for this clone: Its antigen is not identified.

Primers for the PCR totalled 60 Vbeta and 13 Jbeta. Produced via immunoSEQ multiplex PCR; TCRdb's table is partial and in-frame only. The sample lists fewer than 200,000 clones, around 76% seen once, with about 7% in the top ten. Germline V gives CDR1 LNHDA, CDR2 SQIVND (reference sequence). V shed 6 bases, J shed 5 bases, and the junction held 14 bases outside the gene matches. This CDR3 region has 16 residues. This TCR was sampled from a man aged 35-49 years in good health and CMV-seropositive. The chain links TRBV19 to TRBJ2-7, with 9 nucleotides matching TRBD1. Specimen: PBMCs. For the CDR3, the DNA is TGTGCCAGTAGCCTCGCCCCATGGACAGGGGCGCACGAGCAGTACTTC. Amino acids: CASSLAPWTGAHEQYF.